These T cell receptor beta chains were read from a single sample in a study of blood T cell repertoires in COVID-19. The data were produced by immunoSEQ multiplex PCR, yet TCRdb's version contains in-frame clones alone and is incomplete. The repertoire holds roughly 100,000 clones, with around four fifths as singletons. The sample was peripheral blood. The origin of the receptors is a middle-aged man with active or convalescent COVID-19. The CDR3 runs from the conserved cysteine through the conserved F or W. Each record gives: J gene, D gene, clone size, V gene, CDR3 DNA, CDR3 protein. A D gene is named only where the DNA matches it firmly. Not all rows give a size; the values are once, few, many and, for expanded clones, a class.

TRBJ2-7	TRBD2	-	TRBV11-1	TGTGCCAGCAGCGTCTTCCGGGGGGCCTACGAGCAGTACTTC	CASSVFRGAYEQYF
TRBJ2-7	-	-	TRBV30	TGTGCCTGGAGTGTAAACGACAGGCTGGAGCAGTACTTC	CAWSVNDRLEQYF
TRBJ2-5	TRBD1	-	TRBV9	TGTGCCAGCAGCGTAGCTCTGGACAGGGGGCAAGAGACCCAGTACTTC	CASSVALDRGQETQYF
TRBJ2-7	TRBD2	-	TRBV6-6	TGTGCCAGCAGTCCAGGGGGACTAGCGGGGGGCCGGAGCTCCTACGAGCAGTACTTC	CASSPGGLAGGRSSYEQYF
TRBJ1-2	TRBD1	-	TRBV19	TGTGCCAGTAGTAACAGGGGATTGGGCTATGGCTACACCTTC	CASSNRGLGYGYTF
TRBJ2-5	TRBD1	-	TRBV25-1	TGTGCCAGCAGAGGACAGGGGCGAGAGACCCAGTACTTC	CASRGQGRETQYF
TRBJ1-3	-	-	TRBV12-3/TRBV12-4	TGTGCCAGCAGTCCACAGGGCAACACCATATATTTT	CASSPQGNTIYF
TRBJ2-3	-	-	TRBV7-6	TGTGCCAGCAGCTTAGGACAGGGCACAGATACGCAGTATTTT	CASSLGQGTDTQYF
TRBJ2-2	-	-	TRBV3-1/TRBV3-2	TGTGCCAGCAGCCTCCGGAGGGGCGACGGCACCGGGGAGCTGTTTTTT	CASSLRRGDGTGELFF
TRBJ2-7	-	-	TRBV14	TGTGCCAGCAGCCAAGGAGGCATCCTATCCTACGAGCAGTACTTC	CASSQGGILSYEQYF
TRBJ2-3	-	once	TRBV18	TGTGCCAGCTCACCAACGGGTGGAGCATTCCCAGATACGCAGTATTTT	CASSPTGGAFPDTQYF
TRBJ1-5	TRBD1	-	TRBV5-1	TGCGCCAGCAGCCCAGACAGGGGGGGTCAGCCCCAGCATTTT	CASSPDRGGQPQHF
TRBJ1-5	TRBD1	-	TRBV19	TGTGCCAGTAGTGGACAGGGGGGTCAGCCCCAGCATTTT	CASSGQGGQPQHF
TRBJ1-2	-	-	TRBV7-9	TGTGCCAGCAGCCAGACAGTATATGGCTACACCTTC	CASSQTVYGYTF
TRBJ2-2	TRBD1	-	TRBV27	TGTGCCAGCAGTCAAAGGCTCCGGGACAGCGCGAACACCGGGGAGCTGTTTTTT	CASSQRLRDSANTGELFF
TRBJ1-4	-	-	TRBV21-1	TGTGCCAGCAGCAAAGTCCAGGGACAGGGTGTCGAAAAACTGTTTTTT	CASSKVQGQGVEKLFF
TRBJ2-3	TRBD1	-	TRBV15	TGTGCCGCCAAGGGACAGACCACAGATACGCAGTATTTT	CAAKGQTTDTQYF
TRBJ1-5	-	-	TRBV6-5	TGTGCCAGCAGTTACTCCGGGAGTAATCAGCCCCAGCATTTT	CASSYSGSNQPQHF
TRBJ2-7	-	-	TRBV3-1/TRBV3-2	TGTGCCAGCAGCAATAACTGGAGGGAGCAGTACTTC	CASSNNWREQYF
TRBJ2-3	TRBD2	-	TRBV3-1/TRBV3-2	TGTGCCAGCAGCCAAGATTATGAACTAGCGGGCACAGATACGCAGTATTTT	CASSQDYELAGTDTQYF
TRBJ2-6	TRBD2	few	TRBV5-1	TGCGCCAGCAGCAATAGCGGGTCTGGGGCCAACGTCCTGACTTTC	CASSNSGSGANVLTF
TRBJ2-3	-	-	TRBV18	TGTGCCAGCTCACCACCCCCGGCGGGAAGCACAGATACGCAGTATTTT	CASSPPPAGSTDTQYF
TRBJ1-1	TRBD1	-	TRBV6-2/TRBV6-3	TGTGCCAGCAGTCCCCCCGGCCCTACAGGGGCGTTGGCTGAAGCTTTCTTT	CASSPPGPTGALAEAFF
TRBJ2-1	-	-	TRBV18	TGTGCCAGCTCCGGTGGGGGGACGTACAATGAGCAGTTCTTC	CASSGGGTYNEQFF
TRBJ2-6	-	-	TRBV7-9	TGTGCCAGCACCAAAACAGTCTCTGGGGCCAACGTCCTGACTTTC	CASTKTVSGANVLTF
TRBJ2-4	TRBD1	-	TRBV7-6	TGTGCCAGCAGCTTAAGTGACAGGGGGCTAAACATTCAGTACTTC	CASSLSDRGLNIQYF
TRBJ1-6	TRBD1	-	TRBV10-3	TGTGCCACCCGGGACAGTTCCAATTCACCCCTCCACTTT	CATRDSSNSPLHF
TRBJ2-1	-	-	TRBV19	TGTGCCAGTAGTATTGGGCAGACCTACAATGAGCAGTTCTTC	CASSIGQTYNEQFF
TRBJ2-6	-	-	TRBV5-1	TGCGCCAGCAGCGAGGTCGGCTCTGGGGCCAACGTCCTGACTTTC	CASSEVGSGANVLTF
TRBJ1-4	-	-	TRBV2	TGTGCCAGCAGTTCAGGGCTCGTCGGTATAGAAAAACTGTTTTTT	CASSSGLVGIEKLFF
TRBJ1-6	-	-	TRBV20-1	TGCAGTGCTAGTGATGACAGGTCGACCCTCCACTTT	CSASDDRSTLHF
TRBJ2-7	-	-	TRBV18	TGTGCCAGCTCCCCACAGACAGGTCTCTCCTACGAGCAGTACTTC	CASSPQTGLSYEQYF
TRBJ2-4	-	-	TRBV25-1	TGTGCCAGCAGTGAACAATTAGTGGGGCCGTGGTCCAAAAACATTCAGTACTTC	CASSEQLVGPWSKNIQYF
TRBJ1-5	-	-	TRBV7-9	TGTGCCAGCAGCTTAGCGGGCAATAGCAATCAGCCCCAGCATTTT	CASSLAGNSNQPQHF
TRBJ1-2	TRBD1	-	TRBV19	TGTGCCAGTAGTACGGGACAGGGTGATGGCTACACCTTC	CASSTGQGDGYTF
TRBJ2-1	TRBD2	-	TRBV5-1	TGCGCCAGCAGTTCCGGGACTACATACTACAATGAGCAGTTCTTC	CASSSGTTYYNEQFF
TRBJ1-2	TRBD1	-	TRBV29-1	TGCAGCGTTGGTTTAGGGGGCGGTGGCTACACCTTC	CSVGLGGGGYTF
TRBJ2-7	TRBD1	few	TRBV5-4	TGTGCCAGCAGCTTGGCAGGGGGCGAGCAGTACTTC	CASSLAGGEQYF
TRBJ2-1	TRBD2	-	TRBV2	TGTGCCAGCAGACCACCGGGACTAGCGGTCGCCAATGAGCAGTTCTTC	CASRPPGLAVANEQFF
TRBJ2-7	-	-	TRBV6-5	TGTGCCACCCCCCAGGGCAGCTCCTACGAGCAGTACTTC	CATPQGSSYEQYF
TRBJ1-2	-	-	TRBV5-1	TGCGCCAGCAGCCCCGGTGAGATGCATGGCTACACCTTC	CASSPGEMHGYTF
TRBJ1-6	-	-	TRBV6-5	TGTGCCAGCAGTATGTCGGGGGACTATAATTCACCCCTCCACTTT	CASSMSGDYNSPLHF